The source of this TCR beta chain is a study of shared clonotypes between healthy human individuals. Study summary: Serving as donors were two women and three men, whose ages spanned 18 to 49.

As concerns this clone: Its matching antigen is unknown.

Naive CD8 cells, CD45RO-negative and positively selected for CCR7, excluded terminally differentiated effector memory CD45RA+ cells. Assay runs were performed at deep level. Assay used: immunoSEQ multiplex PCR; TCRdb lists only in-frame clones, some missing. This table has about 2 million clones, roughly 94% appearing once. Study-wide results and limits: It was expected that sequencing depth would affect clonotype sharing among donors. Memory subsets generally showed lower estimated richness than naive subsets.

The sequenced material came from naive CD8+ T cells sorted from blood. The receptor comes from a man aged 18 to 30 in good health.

CDR3 DNA sequence: TGCGCCAGCAGTGAGTCTGGGGTAGAAGCTTTCTTT. Encoded protein: CASSESGVEAFF. The chain uses TRBV10-1 and TRBJ1-1; D uncertain. CDR1 is WNHNN, CDR2 SYGVQD, per germline (reference sequence). V lost 0 bases, J lost 8 bases, and 7 bases lay in between. The CDR3 has 12 residues.